This TCR beta chain was captured in a study of beta chain features in type 1 diabetes. Whole-study results and caveats: Across patients, naive, central memory and Treg TCRB repertoires exhibited apparently greater similarity than was observed across healthy donors. Patients with Type 1 diabetes showed moderately but significantly shorter TCRB CDR3s in all four CD4+ subsets.

Sorted populations were all over 98% pure. The entirety of the isolated RNA underwent reverse transcription, so expressed TCRB transcripts were sequenced. Repertoires were generated with immunoSEQ multiplex PCR, while TCRdb's copy carries only in-frame clones and drops some. The sample gives around 41,000 clones, approximately 70% of which show up once; around 1.8% is in the top ten. A remark on this clone: What it binds is unknown.

This CDR3 spans 17 amino acids. V shed 1 base and J 5 bases; nucleotides not matched to a gene: 9. From germline, CDR1 is SGHVS and CDR2 FNYEAQ. The sequencing sample was made of Tregs from blood. The rearrangement joins TRBV7-6 to TRBJ2-2; 8 nucleotides agree with TRBD2. This clonotype originated in a man aged 30 to 45 with type 1 diabetes. Some clones in this sample may be carry-over from other donors' samples. The DNA of the CDR3 is TGTGCCAGCAGCTTAGAATCGCGGGGGGACTCAACCGGGGAGCTGTTTTTT. This gives the protein CASSLESRGDSTGELFF.